This TCR beta chain emerged from a study of early T cells in non-severe SARS-CoV-2 infection. This clonotype was counted at least ten times. MiXCR, applied by TCRdb to the 5' RACE reads, yields one record per CDR3 protein. The table lists more than 15,000 distinct CDR3 sequences, about 5.4% of them singletons. Germline values: CDR1 SGHNT, CDR2 YYREEE (reference sequence). Unmatched junction bases numbered 2, after V lost 0 bases and J lost 1 base. This CDR3 has 15 amino acids. This sample comprised whole blood, obtained at baseline. The receptor comes from an adult who was a healthcare worker with PCR-confirmed SARS-CoV-2 infection or an uninfected control (not recorded which). The gene calls are TRBV5-4 and TRBJ2-3; 7 bases fit TRBD2. CDR3 in DNA: TGTGCCAGCAGCTTGGTAGCGGGTGGCACAGATACGCAGTATTTT. Protein: CASSLVAGGTDTQYF. The full variable domain, completed using reference TRBV5-4 and TRBJ2-3, is ETGVTQSPTHLIKTRGQQVTLRCSSQSGHNTVSWYQQALGQGPQFIFQYYREEENGRGNFPPRFSGLQFPNYSSELNVNALELDDSALYLCASSLVAGGTDTQYFGPGTRLTVL.